One and the same sample provided the 26 T cell receptor beta chains below, sequenced in a study of cytomegalovirus exposure and HLA in healthy donors. This PCR relied on a set of 60 Vbeta primers and 13 Jbeta primers. Data came from immunoSEQ multiplex PCR; TCRdb stores just in-frame clones and leaves some out. In the table there are about 120,000 clones, roughly 60% of which are singletons. Sequencing used PBMCs. These receptors were obtained from a man aged 40-50 years in good health and CMV-seropositive.

This sequence joins TRBV6-1 and TRBJ2-7, with TRBD1 matching 11 bases. J gave up 4 bases and V 4 bases, and 3 bases lay outside the gene matches. Germline V gene sequence: CDR1 MNHNS, CDR2 SASEGT. This CDR3 has 14 residues. The CDR3 DNA reads TGTGCCAGCAGTGTGGACAGGGGGCAATACGAGCAGTACTTC. Translation: CASSVDRGQYEQYF.

V is TRBV7-2 and J is TRBJ2-5; TRBD2 is a possible D gene (6 bases). Trimming took 4 bases from V and 5 from J, leaving 20 bases between them. The CDR3 is made up of 16 amino acids. Germline V gene sequence: CDR1 SGHTA, CDR2 FQGNSA. The CDR3 coding sequence is TGTGCCAGCAGCTGGGGACTGCCGCCCTCTCCGGAGACCCAGTACTTC. Translated: CASSWGLPPSPETQYF.

The chain uses TRBV7-5 and TRBJ1-2; the table assigns TRBD1, which was not confirmed against the DNA. TRBV7-5 is a known pseudogene. The CDR3 sequence is 13 residues long. CDR3 in amino acids: CARSLVSNYGYTF. In nucleotides, the CDR3 is TGTGCCAGAAGCTTAGTCAGTAACTATGGCTACACCTTC.

This clone was observed a few times. CDR3 coding DNA: TGCGCCAGCAGCCCGGGTGAAGGCTATGGCTACACCTTC. Its protein is CASSPGEGYGYTF. The rearrangement joins TRBV5-1 to TRBJ1-2; D not certain. V was cut by 4 bases and J by 4 bases, with 11 bases left in between. This CDR3 region has 13 residues. In germline, CDR1 is SGHRS, CDR2 YFSETQ.

In its sample, this clone was seen a few times. The chain links TRBV30 to TRBJ2-7; 14 nucleotides align to TRBD2. The CDR3 is 14 amino acids. J lost 7 bases, V lost 5 bases, and 7 bases had no gene match. CDR1 and CDR2 from the germline V gene are GTSNPN and SVGIG (reference sequence). Here the CDR3 DNA reads TGTGCCTGGGGTCTCGGACTAGCGGGAGGTGAGCAGTACTTC. This encodes CAWGLGLAGGEQYF.

This chain connects TRBV4-3 to TRBJ1-4, with 9 bases aligning to TRBD1. Germline CDR1 LGHNA, CDR2 YSLEER. The junction had 11 bases not matched to a gene; V was cut back by 1 base and J by 8 bases. This CDR3 is 17 amino acids long. The CDR3 DNA reads as TGCGCCAGCAGCCAAGCCCTCTTACAGGGGGCAAGGGAAAAACTGTTTTTT. Amino acids: CASSQALLQGAREKLFF.

There are a few counts of this clone. J is TRBJ2-7 and V is TRBV2, with D possibly matching TRBD2 (7 bases). The V end was cut by 7 bases, the J end by 2 bases, with 27 bases between. The CDR3 has 18 residues. Germline V gene sequence: CDR1 SNHLY, CDR2 FYNNEI. The CDR3 bases are TGTGCCAGCACCCTGGGGGTTGCGGGGGCGTCCAACCCCTACGAGCAGTACTTC. Residues: CASTLGVAGASNPYEQYF.

This chain joins TRBV10-3 and TRBJ2-1, with TRBD2 matching 8 bases. The CDR3 covers 16 residues. Germline values: CDR1 ENHRY, CDR2 SYGVKD. After removal of 3 bases from V and 5 bases from J, the junction contained 9 bases not matched to a gene. As DNA, the CDR3 is TGTGCCATCAGTGATTCTACTAGCGGAGGGAACAATGAGCAGTTCTTC. Protein sequence: CAISDSTSGGNNEQFF.

The chain has TRBV19 and TRBJ1-2, with no clear D. The length of the CDR3 is 13 residues. Germline lookup yields CDR1 LNHDA and CDR2 SQIVND (reference sequence). The germline V and J ends were trimmed by 7 bases and 9 bases, with 18 bases remaining between them. DNA of the CDR3: TGTGCCAGTACTTTCGAGGACTTAGGAAGCTACACCTTC. Its translation: CASTFEDLGSYTF.

The chain recombines TRBV29-1 with TRBJ1-6, with a tentative D call TRBD1 (6 bases). V dropped 7 bases and J dropped 9 bases, with 16 bases sitting between them. Germline values: CDR1 SQVTM, CDR2 ANQGSEA. There are 13 residues in the CDR3. The CDR3 here is CSGQMDSLSPLHF. The CDR3 DNA reads as TGCAGCGGACAGATGGACAGCCTTTCACCCCTCCACTTT.

This clone showed up just once. The V gene is TRBV6-5, the J gene TRBJ1-1, with 8 bases that match TRBD1. The V gene end was trimmed by 5 bases and the J gene end by 1 base; junction bases not matched to a gene: 6. CDR1 MNHEY and CDR2 SVGAGI come from the germline V gene. The CDR3 consists of 15 residues. CDR3 DNA sequence: TGTGCCAGCAGTCCTTTTACAGGGGGGAACACTGAAGCTTTCTTT. Residues: CASSPFTGGNTEAFF.

The chain has TRBV28 and TRBJ1-1, with D unclear. The V and J ends lost 3 bases and 1 base respectively, with 18 bases between them. Germline values: CDR1 MDHEN, CDR2 SYDVKM. There are 17 residues in the CDR3. The CDR3 DNA is TGTGCCAGCAGTTTTTTAGGGCGGGCCGGGCCGAACACTGAAGCTTTCTTT. Translating gives CASSFLGRAGPNTEAFF.

Only one count was recorded for this clone. This chain links TRBV6-6 with TRBJ1-2; the D is unclear. The CDR3 has 14 residues. Germline CDR1 MNHNY, CDR2 SVGAGI (reference sequence). V gave up 6 bases and J gave up 4 bases, with 15 bases separating them. The CDR3 loop reads CASRDSTSVYGYTF. The CDR3 DNA sequence: TGTGCCAGCAGGGACTCGACATCGGTCTATGGCTACACCTTC.

This clone was counted between two and nine times. The chain combines TRBV2 with TRBJ2-7; D unclear. The CDR3 consists of 15 residues. Trimming cost V 3 bases and J 3 bases, with 15 bases left between them. Germline V gene sequence: CDR1 SNHLY, CDR2 FYNNEI. The DNA for the CDR3 is TGTGCCAGCAGTGACAGTGGCAAAAACATCTACGAGCAGTACTTC. Its protein is CASSDSGKNIYEQYF.

The chain recombines TRBV5-3 with TRBJ1-3; D is undetermined. TRBV5-3 is an ORF for which the function is uncertain. The CDR3 is 15 residues long. V was pared by 4 bases and J by 2 bases, with 13 bases between. CDR3 loop: CARSRVGGPGNTIYF. The DNA of the CDR3 is TGTGCCAGAAGCCGGGTGGGAGGGCCTGGAAACACCATATATTTT.

The chain joins TRBV11-3 to TRBJ2-7, with D possibly matching TRBD2 (6 bases). The CDR3 runs to 14 residues. Germline CDR1 SGHNT, CDR2 YENEEA. V was cut by 2 bases and J by 6 bases, with 14 bases left in between. CDR3 nucleotide sequence: TGTGCCAGCAGCTTAACACGGGGGACGTCCGAGCAGTACTTC. Translating it yields CASSLTRGTSEQYF.

This chain joins TRBV10-3 and TRBJ1-3, with 8 bases that match TRBD1. Germline V gene lookup returns CDR1 ENHRY and CDR2 SYGVKD. J was trimmed by 0 bases and V by 7 bases; bases with no gene match: 14. The CDR3 is made up of 18 amino acids. Here the CDR3 DNA reads TGTGCCATCACCAAGGGACCGGGACAGGAGAGCTCTGGAAACACCATATATTTT. Its translation is CAITKGPGQESSGNTIYF.

This clone was detected only a few times. The CDR3 nucleotides read TGTGCCAGTAGTATCTTCGGGGAGACCCAGTACTTC. Amino acid sequence: CASSIFGETQYF. The gene calls are TRBV19 and TRBJ2-5; D is unresolved. V was clipped by 3 bases and J by 5 bases, with 7 bases between them. The CDR3 extends over 12 amino acids. Per the germline V gene, CDR1 is LNHDA and CDR2 is SQIVND (reference sequence).

This chain connects TRBV7-9 to TRBJ2-2, with D possibly matching TRBD1 (5 bases). V was pared by 6 bases and J by 6 bases, with 8 bases between. The CDR3 extends over 12 amino acids. The germline V gene encodes CDR1 SEHNR and CDR2 FQNEAQ (reference sequence). The CDR3 DNA reads as TGTGCCAGCAGTCGCAGGGCCGGGGAGCTGTTTTTT. Encoded protein: CASSRRAGELFF.

The chain has TRBV27 and TRBJ1-1; 7 bases match TRBD1. Looked up from germline, CDR1 is MNHEY and CDR2 is SMNVEV (reference sequence). The CDR3 has 14 residues. Trimming cost V 7 bases and J 6 bases; bases outside gene matches: 11. The CDR3 sequence is CASKKIDRDAEAFF. The CDR3 DNA reads TGTGCCAGCAAAAAGATTGACAGGGACGCTGAAGCTTTCTTT.

The genes are TRBV4-2 and TRBJ1-3; possible D gene TRBD1, 6 bases. This CDR3 region has 21 residues. Germline CDR1 is LGHNA and CDR2 is YNFKEQ. Trimming left V 1 base short and J 0 bases short, with 25 bases between. The CDR3 is CASSQGTPEISGANSGNTIYF. The CDR3, as DNA: TGTGCCAGCAGCCAAGGTACTCCCGAGATTTCAGGGGCCAACTCTGGAAACACCATATATTTT.

This clone occurred once. This sequence joins TRBV5-4 and TRBJ2-1; 8 bases are a match to TRBD2. Germline CDR1 SGHNT, CDR2 YYREEE (reference sequence). This CDR3 region has 15 residues. J gave up 4 bases and V 4 bases, and 7 bases lay outside the gene matches. This CDR3 reads CASSKVPSGYNEQFF. CDR3 nucleotides: TGTGCCAGCAGCAAAGTACCTAGCGGGTACAATGAGCAGTTCTTC.

This clone was found once. The V and J genes are TRBV19 and TRBJ2-1; a possible D gene is TRBD1 (5 bases). The CDR3 is 17 residues long. Germline V gene lookup returns CDR1 LNHDA and CDR2 SQIVND (reference sequence). Trimming stripped 3 bases from V and 6 bases from J, with 21 bases between. The CDR3 DNA reads TGTGCCAGTAGTATGGTGCCGCAGGGTGTAATGGTCAATGAGCAGTTCTTC. Translated, it gives CASSMVPQGVMVNEQFF.

The V and J genes are TRBV19 and TRBJ2-5; weak D call: TRBD1 (5 bases). The ends were cut back, 3 bases at V and 4 bases at J, with 9 bases in the middle. CDR3 length: 13 residues. CDR1 and CDR2 from the germline V gene are LNHDA and SQIVND (reference sequence). This CDR3 is CASSMRQGETQYF. The CDR3 DNA follows: TGTGCCAGTAGTATGAGGCAGGGAGAGACCCAGTACTTC.

There are a few counts of this clone. The V call is TRBV7-9, the J call TRBJ2-2; a weak D match, TRBD1 (5 bases). The CDR3 covers 14 residues. CDR1 SEHNR and CDR2 FQNEAQ come from the germline V gene (reference sequence). The ends were cut back, 4 bases at V and 2 bases at J, with 8 bases in the middle. The CDR3 protein is CASSYDRNTGELFF. In DNA, the CDR3 is TGTGCCAGCAGCTACGACAGAAACACCGGGGAGCTGTTTTTT. The full variable domain, rest sourced from reference TRBV7-9 and TRBJ2-2, is DTGVSQNPRHKITKRGQNVTFRCDPISEHNRLYWYRQTLGQGPEFLTYFQNEAQLEKSRLLSDRFSAERPKGSFSTLEIQRTEQGDSAMYLCASSYDRNTGELFFGEGSRLTVL.

This clone was seen a handful of times. This sequence joins TRBV10-3 and TRBJ2-5, with TRBD2 identical over 12 bases. Germline V gene data show CDR1 as ENHRY and CDR2 as SYGVKD. This CDR3 contains 15 residues. With 5 bases clipped from V and 4 bases from J, the junction kept 5 bases outside the gene matches. The CDR3 is CAISTPTSGRETQYF. For the CDR3, the DNA is TGTGCCATCAGTACCCCGACTAGCGGGAGAGAGACCCAGTACTTC.